This passage covers 25 T cell receptor beta chains from one sample sequenced in a study of blood T cell repertoires in COVID-19. Profiled with immunoSEQ multiplex PCR; TCRdb holds only in-frame clones, not every one. The sample consists of more than 100,000 clones, approximately 90% of them appearing once. The sequencing input was peripheral blood. The receptors shown here come from a man in his fifties or sixties with active or convalescent COVID-19.

The chain has TRBV30 and TRBJ1-2; TRBD1 aligns across 9 bases. After removal of 0 bases from V and 6 bases from J, the junction contained 2 bases not matched to a gene. The CDR3 totals 13 residues. The V gene's germline CDR1 is GTSNPN and CDR2 SVGIG (reference sequence). In DNA form, the CDR3 reads TGTGCCTGGAGTGTGGGACAGGGCGATGGCTACACCTTC. It specifies CAWSVGQGDGYTF.

V gene TRBV30 combines with J gene TRBJ1-1; D not certain. CDR3 length: 14 residues. Germline-derived CDR1 and CDR2 are GTSNPN and SVGIG (reference sequence). V lost 1 base and J 1 base, leaving 10 bases between the germline ends. CDR3: CAWSGRGRNTEAFF. DNA of the CDR3: TGTGCCTGGAGTGGACGGGGTAGGAACACTGAAGCTTTCTTT.

This sequence joins TRBV10-1 and TRBJ2-7, with D tentatively TRBD1 (6 bases). The germline V gene encodes CDR1 WNHNN and CDR2 SYGVQD (reference sequence). This CDR3 comprises 13 residues. Trimming cost V 2 bases and J 9 bases, with 14 bases left between them. The DNA of the CDR3 is TGCGCCAGCAGTGAGATTCTCAGGGGCGGGCAGTACTTC. Protein sequence: CASSEILRGGQYF.

The chain has TRBV6-5 and TRBJ2-6, with D possibly TRBD1 on 6 matching bases. V was pared by 8 bases and J by 4 bases, with 15 bases between. Looked up from germline, CDR1 is MNHEY and CDR2 is SVGAGI. This CDR3 is built from 15 residues. CDR3 loop: CASANRVSGANVLTF. CDR3 DNA: TGTGCCAGCGCAAACAGGGTTTCCGGGGCCAACGTCCTGACTTTC.

A word on this clone: A junction boundary mismatches the germline segment, possibly from a read error. The genes are TRBV11-2 and TRBJ2-7; D is perhaps TRBD2 (7 bases). Germline CDR1 is SGHAT and CDR2 is FQNNGV. This CDR3 is 13 amino acids long. CDR3 DNA sequence: TGTGCCAGCAGCTTGGGGGAGGGGGGCAGCAGGAACTTC. It yields the protein CASSLGEGGSRNF.

The chain is built from TRBV5-5 and TRBJ2-7, with a weak D call TRBD1 (6 bases). Between the trimmed V and J ends, which lost 0 bases and 2 bases, there was a span of 15 bases. The CDR3 sequence is 16 residues long. CDR1 and CDR2 from the germline V gene are SGHKS and YYEKEE (reference sequence). The CDR3 reads CASSLASGHLAYEQYF. The CDR3 DNA follows: TGTGCCAGCAGCTTGGCATCGGGACACCTTGCCTACGAGCAGTACTTC.

DNA for the CDR3: TGTGCCAGCAGCTTTGACAGGGCGGCAGATACGCAGTATTTT. Its translation: CASSFDRAADTQYF. J is TRBJ2-3 and V is TRBV7-9; the match to TRBD1 covers 7 bases. Germline assignment: CDR1 SEHNR and CDR2 FQNEAQ (reference sequence). The ends lost 3 bases at V and 4 bases at J; junction bases unmatched: 4. The CDR3 covers 14 residues.

The rearrangement joins TRBV2 to TRBJ2-2; possible D gene TRBD2, 6 bases. V was shortened by 5 bases and J by 1 base, with 17 bases between the two germline ends. The germline V gene encodes CDR1 SNHLY and CDR2 FYNNEI. This CDR3 has 17 residues. The CDR3 bases are TGTGCCAGCAGTTTGCCTCGGGACTCTGAGAACACCGGGGAGCTGTTTTTT. The encoded protein is CASSLPRDSENTGELFF.

The chain uses TRBV5-8 and TRBJ2-5, with D perhaps TRBD2 (6 bases). Germline-derived CDR1 and CDR2 are SGHTS and YDEGEE. The CDR3 contains 17 residues. With 3 bases removed from V and 1 base from J, the gap between germline ends came to 19 bases. This CDR3 is CASSYPVEGTIQETQYF. In DNA, the CDR3 is TGTGCCAGCAGCTACCCTGTGGAGGGAACTATCCAAGAGACCCAGTACTTC.

This clone was recorded once. CDR3 loop: CASSPGTTSYEQYF. CDR3 in DNA: TGTGCCAGCAGCCCCGGGACTACATCCTACGAGCAGTACTTC. V gene TRBV11-2 combines with J gene TRBJ2-7, with TRBD2 identical over 7 bases. The length of the CDR3 is 14 residues. Germline loops: CDR1 SGHAT, CDR2 FQNNGV. The trim removed 5 bases at V and 1 base at J, leaving 5 bases unmatched.

V is TRBV5-1 and J is TRBJ1-5, with D perhaps matching TRBD1 (5 bases). The germline CDR1 and CDR2 sequences are SGHRS and YFSETQ. The germline V and J ends were trimmed by 0 bases and 1 base, with 8 bases remaining between them. CDR3 length equals 15 residues. The CDR3, as DNA: TGCGCCAGCAGCTTGGCCGGGGGGAGCAATCAGCCCCAGCATTTT. It is translated as CASSLAGGSNQPQHF.

The chain has TRBV20-1 and TRBJ1-2, with a possible D match to TRBD1 (6 bases). V was trimmed by 4 bases and J by 0 bases, leaving 15 bases between them. There are 15 residues in the CDR3. Germline loops: CDR1 DFQATT, CDR2 SNEGSKA (reference sequence). In nucleotides, the CDR3 is TGCAGTGCTACTGAAGCAGGGGACCCTAACTATGGCTACACCTTC. Translating it yields CSATEAGDPNYGYTF.

The chain employs TRBV6-4 and TRBJ1-6, with 9 bases matching TRBD1. Germline CDR1 and CDR2: MRHNA and SNTAGT. V shed 3 bases, J shed 9 bases, and the junction held 12 bases outside the gene matches. The CDR3 spans 17 residues. The CDR3 bases are TGTGCCAGCAGTGAAATCGACAGGGGGTTTCGTTGTTCACCCCTCCACTTT. Protein product: CASSEIDRGFRCSPLHF.

This clone was seen a single time. The chain uses TRBV30 and TRBJ1-2; no clear D. The CDR3 contains 13 residues. Trimming left V 3 bases short and J 4 bases short, with 12 bases between. The V gene's germline CDR1 is GTSNPN and CDR2 SVGIG (reference sequence). Here the CDR3 DNA reads TGTGCCTGGAGCCCCCTGTTAATCTATGGCTACACCTTC. It encodes CAWSPLLIYGYTF.

This clone was detected once. This rearrangement joins TRBV18 to TRBJ2-7; 8 bases map to TRBD2. CDR1 is KGHSH and CDR2 is LQKENI in the germline V gene. The CDR3 covers 13 residues. V shed 3 bases, J shed 7 bases, and the junction held 5 bases outside the gene matches. CDR3 region: CASSPGASGEQYF. Written as DNA, the CDR3 is TGTGCCAGCTCACCTGGGGCTAGCGGGGAGCAGTACTTC.

This clone was seen only once. V gene TRBV5-5 combines with J gene TRBJ2-7; TRBD2 matches at 12 bases. Germline V gene sequence: CDR1 SGHKS, CDR2 YYEKEE (reference sequence). The CDR3 totals 16 residues. The V and J ends lost 0 bases and 4 bases, in that order; junction bases with no gene match: 5. CDR3 DNA: TGTGCCAGCAGCTTGGGTCTAGCGGGAGGGCCTTACGAGCAGTACTTC. Translation: CASSLGLAGGPYEQYF.

The J gene is TRBJ1-2, the V gene TRBV6-1; D not certain. The CDR3 length is 14 residues. From germline, CDR1 is MNHNS and CDR2 SASEGT. V lost 5 bases and J lost 4, with 14 bases in between. The CDR3 loop is CASSYWPPSYGYTF. The CDR3 region has the DNA TGTGCCAGCAGTTATTGGCCACCTAGCTATGGCTACACCTTC.

The chain couples TRBV5-1 to TRBJ1-6, with D unresolved. The CDR3 covers 14 residues. V lost 0 bases to trimming and J lost 5 bases, with 6 bases between them. From germline, CDR1 is SGHRS and CDR2 YFSETQ. The DNA for the CDR3 is TGCGCCAGCAGCTTGGAAGCGAATAATTCACCCCTCCACTTT. This sequence encodes CASSLEANNSPLHF.

CDR3 nucleotide sequence: TGTGCCAGCAGTAGAACAGGAGGGAGCTCCTACGAGCAGTACTTC. This codes for CASSRTGGSSYEQYF. V usage is TRBV6-6 and J usage is TRBJ2-7, with D perhaps TRBD2 (6 bases). From germline, CDR1 is MNHNY and CDR2 SVGAGI (reference sequence). The V and J ends lost 5 bases and 0 bases respectively, with 14 bases between them. The CDR3 has 15 amino acids.

This chain uses TRBV6-1 with TRBJ1-1, with 7 bases identical to TRBD1. The V gene's germline CDR1 is MNHNS and CDR2 SASEGT. V lost 3 bases, J lost 3 bases, and 4 bases stayed unmatched. The CDR3 has 14 residues. CDR3 nucleotides: TGTGCCAGCAGTGAGACAGGGATTCACACTGAAGCTTTCTTT. Its translation: CASSETGIHTEAFF.

The chain has TRBV15 and TRBJ2-7; D is ambiguous. The CDR3 contains 15 residues. V dropped 1 base and J dropped 2 bases, with 12 bases sitting between them. CDR1 and CDR2 from the germline V gene are LNHNV and YYDKDF (reference sequence). The CDR3 sequence is CATSRVREPPYEQYF. In DNA, the CDR3 is TGTGCCACCAGCAGAGTGCGCGAACCTCCCTACGAGCAGTACTTC.

The rearrangement joins TRBV2 to TRBJ1-6; no definite D call. The CDR3 runs 14 residues. The germline V gene encodes CDR1 SNHLY and CDR2 FYNNEI. Trimming removed 8 bases from V and 8 bases from J, with 16 bases in between. The CDR3 loop reads CASAGPGRDSPLHF. The CDR3 region has the DNA TGTGCCAGCGCGGGCCCCGGACGGGATTCACCCCTCCACTTT. Full variable domain (outside the CDR3, taken from reference TRBV2 and TRBJ1-6): EPEVTQTPSHQVTQMGQEVILRCVPISNHLYFYWYRQILGQKVEFLVSFYNNEISEKSEIFDDQFSVERPDGSNFTLKIRSTKLEDSAMYFCASAGPGRDSPLHFGNGTRLTVT.

This chain connects TRBV19 to TRBJ2-1; 9 bases are a match to TRBD2. Unmatched junction bases numbered 4, after V lost 1 base and J lost 0 bases. CDR1 is LNHDA and CDR2 is SQIVND in the germline V gene (reference sequence). CDR3 size: 17 residues. The CDR3 spells CASSIALAGLSYNEQFF. The CDR3 coding sequence is TGTGCCAGTAGTATAGCCCTAGCGGGGCTCTCCTACAATGAGCAGTTCTTC.

The V and J genes are TRBV5-4 and TRBJ2-2; the D is unclear. The CDR3 is 15 residues long. V lost 1 base, J lost 3 bases, and 10 bases lay in between. The V gene's germline CDR1 is SGHNT and CDR2 YYREEE (reference sequence). The CDR3 here is CASSLYSTDTGELFF. The CDR3 DNA sequence: TGTGCCAGCAGCTTGTATTCTACGGACACCGGGGAGCTGTTTTTT.

This clone has only one observation. This sequence joins TRBV7-2 and TRBJ2-7, with 12 bases lining up with TRBD1. The junction had 5 bases not matched to a gene; V was cut back by 4 bases and J by 7 bases. The CDR3 has 14 residues. Looked up from germline, CDR1 is SGHTA and CDR2 is FQGNSA. This CDR3 reads CASSWGQGAFEQYF. In DNA form, the CDR3 reads TGTGCCAGCAGCTGGGGACAGGGGGCGTTTGAGCAGTACTTC. Full variable domain (outside the CDR3, taken from reference TRBV7-2 and TRBJ2-7): GAGVSQSPSNKVTEKGKDVELRCDPISGHTALYWYRQSLGQGLEFLIYFQGNSAPDKSGLPSDRFSAERTGGSVSTLTIQRTQQEDSAVYLCASSWGQGAFEQYFGPGTRLTVT.